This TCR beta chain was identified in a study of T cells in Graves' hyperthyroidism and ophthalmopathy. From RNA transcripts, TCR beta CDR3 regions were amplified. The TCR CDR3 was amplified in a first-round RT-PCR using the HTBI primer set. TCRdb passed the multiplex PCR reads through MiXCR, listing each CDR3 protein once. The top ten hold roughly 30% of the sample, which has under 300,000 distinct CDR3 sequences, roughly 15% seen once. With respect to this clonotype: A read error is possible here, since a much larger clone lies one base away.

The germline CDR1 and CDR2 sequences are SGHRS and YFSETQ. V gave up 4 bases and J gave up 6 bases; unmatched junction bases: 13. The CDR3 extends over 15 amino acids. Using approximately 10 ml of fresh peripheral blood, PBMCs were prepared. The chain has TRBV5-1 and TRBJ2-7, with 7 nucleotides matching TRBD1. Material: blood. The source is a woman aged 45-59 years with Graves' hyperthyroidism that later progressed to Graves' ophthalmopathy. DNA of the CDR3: TGCGCCAGCAGCCAAGGGGACAGTTTTACCTGCGAGCAGTACTTC. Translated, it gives CASSQGDSFTCEQYF. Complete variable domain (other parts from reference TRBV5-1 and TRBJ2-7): KAGVTQTPRYLIKTRGQQVTLSCSPISGHRSVSWYQQTPGQGLQFLFEYFSETQRNKGNFPGRFSGRQFSNSRSEMNVSTLELGDSALYLCASSQGDSFTCEQYFGPGTRLTVT.